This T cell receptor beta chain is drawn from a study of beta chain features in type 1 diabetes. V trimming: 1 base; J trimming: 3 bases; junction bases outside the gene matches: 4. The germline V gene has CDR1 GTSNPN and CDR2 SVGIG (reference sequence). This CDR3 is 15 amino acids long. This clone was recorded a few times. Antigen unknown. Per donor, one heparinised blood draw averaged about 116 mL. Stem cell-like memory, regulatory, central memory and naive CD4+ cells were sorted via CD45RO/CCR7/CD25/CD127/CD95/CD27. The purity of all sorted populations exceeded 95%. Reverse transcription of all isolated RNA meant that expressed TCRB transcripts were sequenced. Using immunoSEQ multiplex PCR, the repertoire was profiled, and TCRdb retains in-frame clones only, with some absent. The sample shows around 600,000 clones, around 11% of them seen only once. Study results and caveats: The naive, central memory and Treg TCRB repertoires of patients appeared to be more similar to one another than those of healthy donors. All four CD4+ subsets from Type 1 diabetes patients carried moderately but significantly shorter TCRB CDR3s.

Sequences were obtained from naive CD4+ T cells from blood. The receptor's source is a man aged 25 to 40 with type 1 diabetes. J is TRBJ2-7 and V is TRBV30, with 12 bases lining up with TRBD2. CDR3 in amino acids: CAWSGTSGAYYEQYF. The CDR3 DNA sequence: TGTGCCTGGAGTGGGACTAGCGGGGCGTACTACGAGCAGTACTTC.